This T cell receptor beta chain was observed in a study of T-cell memory formation after mild COVID-19. On the study more broadly: TCR clusters mostly belonged to single donors. Findings of the study overall: Mostly located in CM and EM were contracting CD4+ clones, with contracting CD8+ clones located in EMRA. Among clones peaking at day 37 in the second wave, SARS-CoV-2 specificity remained unconfirmed.

The germline V and J ends were trimmed by 5 bases and 0 bases, with 8 bases remaining between them. Germline V gene data show CDR1 as MNHEY and CDR2 as SVGEGT. This CDR3 spans 14 amino acids. With constant-segment primers, 5'RACE yielded cDNA libraries of TCR alpha and TCR beta that carried sample barcodes and UMIs. TCRdb recomputed calls from the 5' RACE reads with MiXCR, one row per CDR3 protein. Of roughly 500,000 distinct CDR3 sequences detected, roughly 22% appear once; the ten largest clones hold about 12%. As regards this clonotype: The antigen is not known. This may be a read error: a much more frequent sequence differs by one nucleotide.

This sequence was found in an adult woman who had mild COVID-19 (a few samples of this study predate the infection). Cell type and time point are not known. V is TRBV6-2 or TRBV6-3 and J is TRBJ1-5; D is unresolved. Input material: PBMCs or a T cell subset sorted from them (not recorded which). For the CDR3, the DNA is TGTGCCAGCAGTGGACGGTATAGCAATCAGCCCCAGCATTTT. Translating it yields CASSGRYSNQPQHF.